Sequencing of this TCR beta chain was carried out in a study of shared clonotypes between healthy human individuals (dated by TCRdb to the early 2020s). For context, the study as a whole: A couple of women and a few men aged 18 to 49 years were included in the cohort. For each donor, CD4 naive and CD4 memory were each run on three plates, CD8 naive on two plates, and CD8 memory on one plate. To estimate repertoire size and how much clonotype sharing occurs between individuals, the study deeply sequenced the blood TCR repertoires of roughly 5 healthy adults. To increase sequencing depth and limit assay-specific biases, TCR repertoire library preparation and sequencing were carried out by different laboratories using diverse techniques. Leukapheresis yielded between about 0.85 and 10 billion PBMCs per donor. Findings and caveats that apply to the study as a whole: Rarefaction of sorted-subset datasets indicated incomplete sequencing despite the large sequencing depth. Sampling was restricted to blood, and TCR repertoires in tissue are likely to differ from TCR repertoires in blood. When several donors were compared, the shared fraction of clonotypes was around 5.1% for naive CD4, 3.5% to 4% for naive CD8, 2% to 2.5% for memory CD4, and 0.4% for memory CD8. Pairwise subsampling indicated that sequencing depth was expected to affect the degree of clonotype sharing among donors. Naive subsets generally had larger estimated clonotype richness than memory subsets did. Compared with non-shared clonotypes, clonotypes shared by all four sorted-subset donors had higher generation probabilities. Because the study included only a small number of donors, the genetic and exposure-history diversity represented was limited.

CDR1 and CDR2 are drawn from the germline V gene (reference sequence): SGHNT, YYREEE. Deletion took 1 base off V and 1 base off J, with a span of 5 bases between the germline ends. The CDR3 goes from the cysteine to the phenylalanine over 13 residues. Of all the DNA, just the CDR3 is kept, 39 bases in frame from base 1. Using the deep immunoSEQ assay, multiplex PCR amplified TCR CDR3 regions from genomic DNA. Genomic DNA extracted from each cell subset was distributed evenly over all wells of several immunoSEQ 96-well plates, and each plate served as one replicate. For sorted subsets, each replicate PCR was loaded with about 0.2 ug genomic DNA, equivalent to some 27,000 T cell genomes. Purified libraries were measured with a Qubit 3.0 fluorometer, size-checked on a Bioanalyzer 2100, and measured again with the KAPA Library Quantification kit. Every immunoSEQ 96-well plate was sequenced on a separate single-read 150-cycle Illumina NextSeq 550 flow cell. For the original study's pipeline: Because the immunoSEQ output held only junctional sequences and lacked quality scores, the filtering could not match the filtering applied to full-length reads. To assign V/J genes and CDR3, sequences were annotated using PyIR, a Python wrapper for IgBLAST v1.9, with IMGT germline references. Reads were removed for weak V/J assignments (E-value above 1e-6), missing CDR3, stop codons, out-of-frame junctions, or ambiguous translated residues. V3J clonotypes were defined as sequences sharing the same inferred V gene, J gene, and CDR3 amino acid sequence. Percentage overlap between repertoires was computed as shared unique clonotypes divided by the size of the smaller repertoire. Richness of each repertoire was evaluated using RTK rarefaction, the Chao1 estimator, and Recon v2.1 estimates of unobserved clonotypes. Generation probabilities for all TCRbeta clonotypes obtained by the gDNA method from several donors were computed using OLGA. TCRdb re-hosts the immuneACCESS table, in-frame sequences only. Its copies lack some clones; in the studies checked, an unresolved V gene accounts for under half of them, and the cause for the rest is not known. That table supplies the V and J calls and clone size; D and trimming were determined from the DNA. For this sample the table gives some 1,400,000 clones, of which roughly 96% were detected only once. The ten largest clones represent more than 0.9% of the sample.

The donors were healthy, HIV-negative adults with no recently reported acute infections or vaccinations. All donors were Caucasian adults living in Nashville, Tennessee, USA. CD4+ T cells were enriched by magnetic negative selection; naive cells were then positively selected on CD45RA, and the negative fraction formed the memory subset. Blood was obtained by leukapheresis, after which PBMCs were separated by Ficoll-Histopaque density gradient centrifugation and cryopreserved in liquid nitrogen vapor phase. Analytical flow cytometry was used to check the purity and quantity of each magnetically sorted T cell population. Each sorted fraction had its genomic DNA isolated and then quantified by UV absorbance on a Nanodrop 2000c. Concerning this clone: The target of this receptor is not known. No base-level quality is on record; no much larger clone is a single base apart. Other nucleotide sequences in the sample specify the same CDR3.

The receptor was isolated from a man between 25 and 39 years old in good health. The sample was naive CD4+ T cells sorted from blood. The sample's cell subset or site label is to be understood as: CD45RA+ positively selected. The chain was built from TRBV5-4 and TRBJ1-1, with no reliable assignment of the D segment. The DNA sequence reads TGTGCCAGCAGCTTGACCCCGAACACTGAAGCTTTCTTT. Its product reads: CASSLTPNTEAFF.